This entry features one T cell receptor beta chain sequence. Its target is unknown. The sample is drawn from a study of cytomegalovirus exposure and HLA in healthy donors. Study-wide results and caveats: Sequencing likely caused a cluster of highly shared sequence variants.

This CDR3 is 15 amino acids long. Germline V gives CDR1 MNHEY, CDR2 SMNVEV (reference sequence). V was trimmed by 0 bases and J by 7 bases, leaving 10 bases between them. This PCR relied on a set of 60 Vbeta primers and 13 Jbeta primers. The method was immunoSEQ multiplex PCR; TCRdb's version includes in-frame clones alone and lacks a portion of them. In the table there are around 140,000 clones, roughly 79% of which are singletons. This TCR came from a male donor in good health and CMV-seronegative. The sequenced material came from PBMCs. The chain recombines TRBV27 with TRBJ1-6; tentatively, D is TRBD1 (6 bases). The CDR3, as DNA: TGTGCCAGCAGTTTATCAAAGGGGGGGAATTCACCCCTCCACTTT. Residues: CASSLSKGGNSPLHF.